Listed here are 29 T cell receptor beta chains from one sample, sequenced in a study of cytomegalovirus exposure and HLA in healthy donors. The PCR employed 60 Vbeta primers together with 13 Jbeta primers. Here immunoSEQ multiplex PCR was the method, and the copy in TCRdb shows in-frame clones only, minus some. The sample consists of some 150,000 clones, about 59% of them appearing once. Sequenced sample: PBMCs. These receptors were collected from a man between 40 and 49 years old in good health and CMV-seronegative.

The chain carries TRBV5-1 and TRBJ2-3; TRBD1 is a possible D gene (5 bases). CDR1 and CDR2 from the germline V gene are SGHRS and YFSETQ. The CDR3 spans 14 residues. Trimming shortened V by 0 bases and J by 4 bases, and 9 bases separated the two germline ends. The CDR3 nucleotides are TGCGCCAGCAGCTTGGACAGGAGATCAGATACGCAGTATTTT. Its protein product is CASSLDRRSDTQYF.

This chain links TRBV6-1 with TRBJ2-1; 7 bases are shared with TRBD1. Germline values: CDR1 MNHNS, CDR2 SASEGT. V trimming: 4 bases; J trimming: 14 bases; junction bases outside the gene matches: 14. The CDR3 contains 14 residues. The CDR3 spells CASSAPNDRAVKFF. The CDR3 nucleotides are TGTGCCAGCAGTGCCCCTAATGACAGGGCTGTTAAGTTCTTC.

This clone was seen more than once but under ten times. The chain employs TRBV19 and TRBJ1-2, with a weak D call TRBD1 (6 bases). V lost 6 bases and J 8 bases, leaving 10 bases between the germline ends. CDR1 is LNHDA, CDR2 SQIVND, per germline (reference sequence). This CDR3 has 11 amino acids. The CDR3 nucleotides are TGTGCCAGTAGACAGGGAAGGGGCTACACCTTC. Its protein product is CASRQGRGYTF.

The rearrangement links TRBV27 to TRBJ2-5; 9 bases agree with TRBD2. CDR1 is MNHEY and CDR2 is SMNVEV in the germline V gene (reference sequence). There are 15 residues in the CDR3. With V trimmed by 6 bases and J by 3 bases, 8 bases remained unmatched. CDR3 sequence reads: CASRDPRGGEETQYF. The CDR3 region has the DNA TGTGCCAGCAGAGACCCCCGCGGGGGGGAAGAGACCCAGTACTTC.

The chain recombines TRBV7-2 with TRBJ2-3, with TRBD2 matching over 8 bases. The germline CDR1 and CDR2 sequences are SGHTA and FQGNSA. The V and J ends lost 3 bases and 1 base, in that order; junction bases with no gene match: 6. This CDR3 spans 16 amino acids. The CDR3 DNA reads TGTGCCAGCAGCTTGTTTTTCGGGGGGGGCACAGATACGCAGTATTTT. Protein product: CASSLFFGGGTDTQYF.

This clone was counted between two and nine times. CDR3 nucleotide sequence: TGTGCCAGCAGTTCCCGACAGGGTATTCCCCTCTACACCTTC. Translation: CASSSRQGIPLYTF. The chain is built from TRBV27 and TRBJ1-2; 7 bases match TRBD1. CDR3 length equals 14 residues. The V segment lost 4 bases and the J segment 10 bases; nucleotides outside the gene matches: 12. The germline V gene encodes CDR1 MNHEY and CDR2 SMNVEV (reference sequence).

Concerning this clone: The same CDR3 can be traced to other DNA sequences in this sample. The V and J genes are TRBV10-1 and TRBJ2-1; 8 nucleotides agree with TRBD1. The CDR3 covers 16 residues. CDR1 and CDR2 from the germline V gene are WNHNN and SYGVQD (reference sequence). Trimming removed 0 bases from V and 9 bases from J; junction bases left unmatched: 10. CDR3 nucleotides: TGCGCCAGCAGTGAGTCCTCTGGGACAGGAGGCTGTGAGCAGTTCTTC. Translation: CASSESSGTGGCEQFF.

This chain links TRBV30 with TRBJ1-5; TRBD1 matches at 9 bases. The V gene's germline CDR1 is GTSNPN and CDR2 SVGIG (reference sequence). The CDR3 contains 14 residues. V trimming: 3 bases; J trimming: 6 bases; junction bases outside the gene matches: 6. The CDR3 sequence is CAWSMGQGGQPQHF. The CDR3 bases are TGTGCCTGGAGCATGGGACAGGGAGGTCAGCCCCAGCATTTT.

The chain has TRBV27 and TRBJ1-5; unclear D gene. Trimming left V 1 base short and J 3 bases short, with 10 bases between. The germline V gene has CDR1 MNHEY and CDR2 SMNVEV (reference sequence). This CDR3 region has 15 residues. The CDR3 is CASSLLSQFNQPQHF. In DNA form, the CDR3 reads TGTGCCAGCAGTTTATTAAGTCAGTTCAATCAGCCCCAGCATTTT.

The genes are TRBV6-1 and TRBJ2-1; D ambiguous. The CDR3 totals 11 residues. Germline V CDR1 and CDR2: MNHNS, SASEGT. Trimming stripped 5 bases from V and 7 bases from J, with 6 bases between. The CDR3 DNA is TGTGCCAGCAGTCTTAATAATGAGCAGTTCTTC. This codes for CASSLNNEQFF.

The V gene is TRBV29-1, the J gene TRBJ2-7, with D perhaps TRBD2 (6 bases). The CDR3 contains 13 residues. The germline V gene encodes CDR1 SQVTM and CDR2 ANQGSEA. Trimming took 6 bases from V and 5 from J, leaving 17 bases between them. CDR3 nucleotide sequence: TGCAGCGTAAGGACGTGGGGGGACCACGAGCAGTACTTC. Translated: CSVRTWGDHEQYF.

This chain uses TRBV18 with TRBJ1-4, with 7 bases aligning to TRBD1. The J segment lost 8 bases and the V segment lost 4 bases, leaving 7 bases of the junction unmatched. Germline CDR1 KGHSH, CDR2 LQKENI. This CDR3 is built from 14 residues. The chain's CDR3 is CASSQTGKKEKLFF. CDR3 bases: TGTGCCAGCTCACAGACAGGGAAGAAAGAAAAACTGTTTTTT. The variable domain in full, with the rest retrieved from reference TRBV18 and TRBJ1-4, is NAGVMQNPRHLVRRRGQEARLRCSPMKGHSHVYWYRQLPEEGLKFMVYLQKENIIDESGMPKERFSAEFPKEGPSILRIQQVVRGDSAAYFCASSQTGKKEKLFFGSGTQLSVL.

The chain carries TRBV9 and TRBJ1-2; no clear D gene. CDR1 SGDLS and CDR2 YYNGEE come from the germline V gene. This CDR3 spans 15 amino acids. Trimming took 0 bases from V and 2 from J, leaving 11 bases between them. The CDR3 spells CASSVESHRNYGYTF. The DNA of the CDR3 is TGTGCCAGCAGCGTAGAATCGCACAGAAACTATGGCTACACCTTC.

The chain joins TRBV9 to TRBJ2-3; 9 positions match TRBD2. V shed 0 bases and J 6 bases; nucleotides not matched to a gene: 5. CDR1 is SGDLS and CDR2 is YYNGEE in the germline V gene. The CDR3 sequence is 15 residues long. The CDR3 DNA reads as TGTGCCAGCAGCGTAGCCAGCGGGGGGACTGATACGCAGTATTTT. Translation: CASSVASGGTDTQYF.

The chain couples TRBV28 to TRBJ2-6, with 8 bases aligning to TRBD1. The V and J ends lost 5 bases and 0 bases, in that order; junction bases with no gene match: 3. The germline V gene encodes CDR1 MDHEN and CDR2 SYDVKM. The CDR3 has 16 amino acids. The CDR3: CASSPGGTSGANVLTF. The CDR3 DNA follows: TGTGCCAGCAGTCCAGGGGGCACCTCTGGGGCCAACGTCCTGACTTTC.

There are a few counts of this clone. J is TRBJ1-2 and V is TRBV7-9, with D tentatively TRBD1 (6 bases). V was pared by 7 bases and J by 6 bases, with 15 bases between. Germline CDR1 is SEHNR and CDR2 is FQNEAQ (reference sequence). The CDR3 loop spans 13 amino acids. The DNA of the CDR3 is TGTGCCAGCACCCTTAACAGGGTCGATGGCTACACCTTC. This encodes CASTLNRVDGYTF.

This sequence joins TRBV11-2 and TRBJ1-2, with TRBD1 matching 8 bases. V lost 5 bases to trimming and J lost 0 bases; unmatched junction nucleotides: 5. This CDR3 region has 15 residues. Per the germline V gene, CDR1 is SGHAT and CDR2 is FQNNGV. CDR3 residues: CASSNLGQANYGYTF. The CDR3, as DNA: TGTGCCAGCAGCAATCTGGGACAGGCTAACTATGGCTACACCTTC.

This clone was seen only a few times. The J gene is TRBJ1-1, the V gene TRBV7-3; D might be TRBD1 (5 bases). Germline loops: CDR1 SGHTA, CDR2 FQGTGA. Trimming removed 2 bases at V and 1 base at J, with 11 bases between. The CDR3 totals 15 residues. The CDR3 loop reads CASSLYGGRNTEAFF. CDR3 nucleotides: TGTGCCAGCAGCTTATACGGGGGAAGGAACACTGAAGCTTTCTTT.

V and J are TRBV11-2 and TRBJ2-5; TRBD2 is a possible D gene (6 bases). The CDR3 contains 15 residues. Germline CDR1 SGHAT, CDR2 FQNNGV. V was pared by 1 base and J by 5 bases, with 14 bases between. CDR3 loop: CASSLAGEVGETQYF. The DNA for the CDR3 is TGTGCCAGCAGCTTAGCGGGAGAGGTCGGGGAGACCCAGTACTTC. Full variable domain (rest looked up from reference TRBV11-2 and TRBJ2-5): EAGVAQSPRYKIIEKRQSVAFWCNPISGHATLYWYQQILGQGPKLLIQFQNNGVVDDSQLPKDRFSAERLKGVDSTLKIQPAKLEDSAVYLCASSLAGEVGETQYFGPGTRLLVL.

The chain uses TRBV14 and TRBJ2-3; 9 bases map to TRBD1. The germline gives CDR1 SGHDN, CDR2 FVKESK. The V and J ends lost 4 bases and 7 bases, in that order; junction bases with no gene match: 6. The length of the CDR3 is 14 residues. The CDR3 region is CASSRDRGENTQYF. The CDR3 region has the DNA TGTGCCAGCAGCCGCGACAGGGGGGAAAATACGCAGTATTTT.

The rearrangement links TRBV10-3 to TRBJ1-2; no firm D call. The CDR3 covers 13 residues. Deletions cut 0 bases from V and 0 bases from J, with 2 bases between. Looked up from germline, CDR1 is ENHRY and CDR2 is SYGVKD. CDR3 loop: CAISESTNYGYTF. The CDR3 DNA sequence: TGTGCCATCAGTGAGTCTACTAACTATGGCTACACCTTC.

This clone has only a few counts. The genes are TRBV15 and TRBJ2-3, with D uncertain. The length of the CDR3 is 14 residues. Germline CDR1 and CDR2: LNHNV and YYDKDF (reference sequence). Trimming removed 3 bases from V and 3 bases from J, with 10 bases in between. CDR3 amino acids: CATSSRASTDTQYF. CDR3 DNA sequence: TGTGCCACCAGCAGCCGCGCCTCGACAGATACGCAGTATTTT.

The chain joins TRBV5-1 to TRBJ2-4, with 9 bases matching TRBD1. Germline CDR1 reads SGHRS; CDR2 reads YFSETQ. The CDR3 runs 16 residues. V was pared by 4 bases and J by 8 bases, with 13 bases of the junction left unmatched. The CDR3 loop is CASSARPGTGKYIQYF. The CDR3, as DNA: TGCGCCAGCAGCGCCCGACCAGGGACAGGGAAGTACATTCAGTACTTC.

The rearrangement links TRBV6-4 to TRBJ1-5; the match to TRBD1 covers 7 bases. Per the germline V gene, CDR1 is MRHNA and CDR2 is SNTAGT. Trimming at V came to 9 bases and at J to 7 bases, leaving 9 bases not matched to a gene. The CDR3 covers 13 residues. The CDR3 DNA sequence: TGTGCCAGATGCAGGGGGAAGGGGCAGCCCCAGCATTTT. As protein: CARCRGKGQPQHF.

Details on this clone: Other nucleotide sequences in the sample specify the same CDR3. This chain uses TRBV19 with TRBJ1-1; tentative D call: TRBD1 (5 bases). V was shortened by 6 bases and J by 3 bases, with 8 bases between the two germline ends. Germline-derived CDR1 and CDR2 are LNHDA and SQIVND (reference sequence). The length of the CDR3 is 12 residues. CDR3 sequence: CASRDRDTEAFF. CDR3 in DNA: TGTGCCAGTAGAGACAGAGACACTGAAGCTTTCTTT.

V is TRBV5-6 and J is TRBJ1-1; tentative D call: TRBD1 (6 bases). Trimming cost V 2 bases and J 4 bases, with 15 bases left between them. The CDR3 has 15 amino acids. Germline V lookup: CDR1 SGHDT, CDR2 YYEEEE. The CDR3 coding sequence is TGTGCCAGCAGCTTTAGGTCAGGGGCTGGCACTGAAGCTTTCTTT. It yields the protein CASSFRSGAGTEAFF.

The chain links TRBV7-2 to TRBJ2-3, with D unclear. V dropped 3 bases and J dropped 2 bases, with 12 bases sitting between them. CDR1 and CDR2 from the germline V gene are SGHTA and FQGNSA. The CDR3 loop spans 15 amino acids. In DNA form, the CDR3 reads TGTGCCAGCAGCTTGGTTGAGGTATCCACAGATACGCAGTATTTT. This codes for CASSLVEVSTDTQYF.

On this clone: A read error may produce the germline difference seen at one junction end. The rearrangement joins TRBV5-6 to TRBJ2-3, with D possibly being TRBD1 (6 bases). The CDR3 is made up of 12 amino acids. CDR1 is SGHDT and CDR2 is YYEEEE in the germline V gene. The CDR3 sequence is CASSFRYRDTNF. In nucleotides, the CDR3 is TGTGCCAGCAGCTTCAGGTACCGGGACACGAATTTT.

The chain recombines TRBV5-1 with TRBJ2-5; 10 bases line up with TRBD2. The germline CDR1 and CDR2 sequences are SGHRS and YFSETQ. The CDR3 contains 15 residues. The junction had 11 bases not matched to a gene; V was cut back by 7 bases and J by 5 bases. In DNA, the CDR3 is TGCGCCAGCCTCCCTAGCGGGAGTTCAGGGGAGACCCAGTACTTC. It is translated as CASLPSGSSGETQYF.